This entry lists 7 T cell receptor beta chains sequenced from one sample in a study of blood T cell repertoires in COVID-19. Produced via immunoSEQ multiplex PCR; TCRdb's table is partial and in-frame only. The sample lists 150,000 to 200,000 clones, around 83% occurring once. Sequencing was done on a sample of PBMCs or T cells enriched from blood (not recorded which). The receptors originated from a woman aged 30 to 39 who had been exposed to COVID-19.

The chain uses TRBV27 and TRBJ1-1; D is perhaps TRBD1 (6 bases). The germline V gene encodes CDR1 MNHEY and CDR2 SMNVEV (reference sequence). The CDR3 covers 14 residues. V dropped 0 bases and J dropped 4 bases, with 9 bases sitting between them. The CDR3 loop is CASSLSGGLTEAFF. The CDR3 DNA follows: TGTGCCAGCAGTTTATCCGGGGGGCTCACTGAAGCTTTCTTT.

The gene calls are TRBV6-5 and TRBJ1-4; D gene uncertain. The germline V and J ends were trimmed by 4 bases and 4 bases, with 13 bases remaining between them. This CDR3 is built from 15 residues. Germline V gene lookup returns CDR1 MNHEY and CDR2 SVGAGI. The DNA of the CDR3 is TGTGCCAGCAGTTTCCTTGGCGGGGATAATGAAAAACTGTTTTTT. Translation: CASSFLGGDNEKLFF.

J is TRBJ2-3 and V is TRBV5-6; 11 positions agree with TRBD2. Germline V gives CDR1 SGHDT, CDR2 YYEEEE. This CDR3 is built from 19 residues. The V segment lost 0 bases and the J segment 2 bases; nucleotides outside the gene matches: 11. In DNA, the CDR3 is TGTGCCAGCAGCTTGGGATTGGCTAGCGGGGGGATTATCACAGATACGCAGTATTTT. Protein product: CASSLGLASGGIITDTQYF.

The chain is built from TRBV4-1 and TRBJ1-2; 9 bases align to TRBD1. Trimming took 6 bases from V and 8 from J; bases not matched to a gene: 7. CDR3 length: 13 residues. Germline V gene sequence: CDR1 MGHRA, CDR2 YSYEKL. CDR3 amino acids: CASSHRDREGYTF. The DNA of the CDR3 is TGCGCCAGCAGTCACCGGGACAGGGAGGGCTACACCTTC.

The V and J genes are TRBV5-1 and TRBJ1-1; D uncertain. V shed 0 bases and J shed 0 bases, with 6 bases lying between them. Germline V CDR1 and CDR2: SGHRS, YFSETQ. The length of the CDR3 is 14 residues. CDR3 sequence (DNA): TGCGCCAGCAGCTTGGAGAGGGTGAACACTGAAGCTTTCTTT. This gives the protein CASSLERVNTEAFF.

The gene calls are TRBV7-2 and TRBJ2-5, with TRBD2 identical over 15 bases. This CDR3 contains 18 residues. Losses at the gene ends were 5 bases for V and 0 bases for J; bases not matched to a gene: 7. Germline V gene sequence: CDR1 SGHTA, CDR2 FQGNSA. The DNA of the CDR3 is TGTGCCAGCAGCCCCGGGACTAGCGGGGGGATCAACCAAGAGACCCAGTACTTC. This codes for CASSPGTSGGINQETQYF.

The rearrangement links TRBV19 to TRBJ2-7, with D maybe TRBD1 (6 bases). The CDR3 is made up of 14 amino acids. Germline V gene data show CDR1 as LNHDA and CDR2 as SQIVND (reference sequence). Trimming cost V 3 bases and J 0 bases, with 9 bases left between them. This CDR3 is CASSIRDNSYEQYF. CDR3 bases: TGTGCCAGTAGTATCCGGGACAACTCCTACGAGCAGTACTTC.